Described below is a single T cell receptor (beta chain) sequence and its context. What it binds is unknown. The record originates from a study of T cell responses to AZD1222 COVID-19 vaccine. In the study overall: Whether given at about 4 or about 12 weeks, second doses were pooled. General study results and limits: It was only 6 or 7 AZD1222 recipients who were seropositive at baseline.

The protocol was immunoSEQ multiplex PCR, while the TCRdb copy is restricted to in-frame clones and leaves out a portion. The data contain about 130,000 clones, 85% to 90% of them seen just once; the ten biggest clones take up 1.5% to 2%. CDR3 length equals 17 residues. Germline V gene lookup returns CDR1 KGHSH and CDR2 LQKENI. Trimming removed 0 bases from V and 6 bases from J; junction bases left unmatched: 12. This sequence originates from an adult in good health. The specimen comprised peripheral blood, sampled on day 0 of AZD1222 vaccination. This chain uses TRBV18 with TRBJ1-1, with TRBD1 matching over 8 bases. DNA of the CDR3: TGTGCCAGCTCACCACCGAGTCAGGGGGCGCGAAGTGCTGAAGCTTTCTTT. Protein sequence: CASSPPSQGARSAEAFF. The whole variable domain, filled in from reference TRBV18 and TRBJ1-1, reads NAGVMQNPRHLVRRRGQEARLRCSPMKGHSHVYWYRQLPEEGLKFMVYLQKENIIDESGMPKERFSAEFPKEGPSILRIQQVVRGDSAAYFCASSPPSQGARSAEAFFGQGTRLTVV.